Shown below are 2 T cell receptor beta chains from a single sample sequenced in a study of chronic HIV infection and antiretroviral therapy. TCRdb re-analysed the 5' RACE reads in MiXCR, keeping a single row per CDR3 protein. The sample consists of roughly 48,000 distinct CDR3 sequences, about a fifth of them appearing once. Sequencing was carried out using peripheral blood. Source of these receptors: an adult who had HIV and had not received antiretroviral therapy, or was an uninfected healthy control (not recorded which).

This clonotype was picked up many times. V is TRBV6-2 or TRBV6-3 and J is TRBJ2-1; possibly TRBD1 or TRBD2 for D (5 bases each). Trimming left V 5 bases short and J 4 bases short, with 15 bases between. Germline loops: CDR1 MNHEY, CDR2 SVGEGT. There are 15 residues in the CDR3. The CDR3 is CASSSRDGAYNEQFF. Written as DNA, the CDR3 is TGTGCCAGCAGTAGCCGGGACGGGGCATACAATGAGCAGTTCTTC.

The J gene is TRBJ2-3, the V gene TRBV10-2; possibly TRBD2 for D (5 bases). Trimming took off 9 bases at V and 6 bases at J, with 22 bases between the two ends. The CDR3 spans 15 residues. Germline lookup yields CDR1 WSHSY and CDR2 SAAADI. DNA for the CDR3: TGCGCCAGGGCGGCGGGTGTTGCCCCATCCGATACGCAGTATTTT. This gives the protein CARAAGVAPSDTQYF.